This section outlines one TCR beta chain sequence together with its context. Its antigen target is currently unknown. Per-nucleotide qualities are absent, and no much larger clonotype sits a single base away. Libraries were made using the immunoSEQ multiplex PCR assay. TCRdb's version of the immuneACCESS table is confined to in-frame rearrangements and falls short of the full clone set. An unresolved V gene accounts for under half of the shortfall where checked; the remainder is of unknown origin. This sample is represented by approximately 45,000 clones; about nine tenths of them were singletons. The biggest ten clones account for roughly 0.67% of the sample. The data were obtained in a study of T cell changes during pregnancy in multiple sclerosis (dated by TCRdb to about 2019). For the wider study: Changes in the T cell repertoire over the course of pregnancy were examined in this study in women with multiple sclerosis.

The CDR3, cysteine through phenylalanine, is 15 amino acids long. Kept here is only the CDR3 DNA, which spans 45 bases and is read in frame from base 1. Trimming accounts for 4 bases at V and 8 bases at J, while the number of junction bases matched to no gene is 9. Via the germline V gene, CDR1 is ENHRY and CDR2 SYGVKD. This sequence originates from a female donor with multiple sclerosis, enrolled in a pregnancy study. This material consisted of CD4+ T cells from peripheral blood mononuclear cells, taken in the first trimester of pregnancy. This sequence uses TRBV10-3 and TRBJ1-5, with TRBD1 matching 9 junction bases. The CDR3 here reads CAISGGQGDGEPQHF. The sequence in DNA is TGTGCCATCAGTGGGGGACAGGGTGATGGGGAGCCCCAGCATTTT.